Listed here are 23 T cell receptor beta chains from one sample, sequenced in a study of shared clonotypes between healthy human individuals. The data were produced by immunoSEQ multiplex PCR, yet TCRdb's version contains in-frame clones alone and is incomplete. The sample gives hundreds of thousands of clones, over 60% of which show up once; around 12% is in the top ten. Specimen: PBMCs. The receptors originated from a middle-aged woman in good health. Some clones in this sample may be carry-over from other donors' samples.

V is TRBV5-1 and J is TRBJ2-6; TRBD2 is a possible D gene (6 bases). The germline V and J ends were trimmed by 0 bases and 1 base, with 11 bases remaining between them. Per germline, CDR1 SGHRS and CDR2 YFSETQ. This CDR3 has 17 residues. CDR3 amino acids: CASSLALGGSGANVLTF. CDR3 DNA sequence: TGCGCCAGCAGCTTGGCCCTGGGGGGATCTGGGGCCAACGTCCTGACTTTC.

CDR3 loop: CASSLFATGRGTNYGYTF. The CDR3 DNA reads as TGCGCCAGCAGCTTGTTCGCGACAGGCCGAGGAACTAACTATGGCTACACCTTC. J is TRBJ1-2 and V is TRBV5-1; the D gene is possibly TRBD1 (6 bases). CDR3 size: 18 residues. With 1 base removed from V and 0 bases from J, the gap between germline ends came to 19 bases. Germline V gene lookup returns CDR1 SGHRS and CDR2 YFSETQ. The full variable domain, rest sourced from reference TRBV5-1 and TRBJ1-2, is KAGVTQTPRYLIKTRGQQVTLSCSPISGHRSVSWYQQTPGQGLQFLFEYFSETQRNKGNFPGRFSGRQFSNSRSEMNVSTLELGDSALYLCASSLFATGRGTNYGYTFGSGTRLTVV.

The genes are TRBV12-5 and TRBJ1-5; D ambiguous. This CDR3 is built from 13 residues. Germline values: CDR1 LGHNT, CDR2 FRNRAP. Trimming took off 1 base at V and 0 bases at J, with 1 base between the two ends. Here the CDR3 DNA reads TGTGCTAGTGGTTTGGATAGCAATCAGCCCCAGCATTTT. As protein: CASGLDSNQPQHF.

The rearrangement links TRBV10-3 to TRBJ2-7, with D perhaps TRBD2 (6 bases). Germline CDR1 is ENHRY and CDR2 is SYGVKD. This CDR3 contains 15 residues. V lost 4 bases, J lost 1 base, and 14 bases lay in between. CDR3 sequence: CAISGGNGGSYEQYF. CDR3 DNA: TGTGCCATCAGTGGTGGAAACGGGGGTTCCTACGAGCAGTACTTC.

Turning to this clone: This is likely an artifact of a read error, given a far larger clone one base away. CDR3 protein: CASSSFIGVNVLTF. The CDR3 DNA reads as TGTGCCAGCAGTTCGTTTATCGGGGTCAACGTCCTGACTTTC. The V gene is TRBV6-5, the J gene TRBJ2-6, with D possibly TRBD2 on 5 matching bases. The V gene's germline CDR1 is MNHEY and CDR2 SVGAGI. The CDR3 has 14 residues.

The V call is TRBV9, the J call TRBJ1-5, with D hard to call. Germline V gene data show CDR1 as SGDLS and CDR2 as YYNGEE. This CDR3 comprises 17 residues. V lost 0 bases and J lost 0, with 13 bases in between. The CDR3 is CASSVEQVPHSNQPQHF. CDR3 nucleotides: TGTGCCAGCAGCGTAGAGCAGGTTCCCCATAGCAATCAGCCCCAGCATTTT.

The chain recombines TRBV10-3 with TRBJ2-7; D gene unclear. The germline V and J ends were trimmed by 10 bases and 2 bases, with 12 bases remaining between them. The germline gives CDR1 ENHRY, CDR2 SYGVKD. CDR3 length equals 12 residues. The CDR3 protein is CATRGQPYEQYF. The CDR3 DNA sequence: TGTGCCACCCGTGGGCAGCCCTACGAGCAGTACTTC.

On this clone: Since a far larger clone is one base different, this is likely a read error. The chain couples TRBV7-9 to TRBJ2-1; unclear D gene. The CDR3 contains 12 residues. In germline, CDR1 is SEHNR, CDR2 FQNEAQ (reference sequence). The CDR3 nucleotides read TGTGCCAGCAGCAGAACCTTGGATGAGCAGCTCTTC. Protein product: CASSRTLDEQLF.

The rearrangement uses TRBV27 and TRBJ2-1, with D possibly TRBD1 on 6 matching bases. This CDR3 is built from 17 residues. Deletions cut 5 bases from V and 9 bases from J, with 26 bases between. Per germline, CDR1 MNHEY and CDR2 SMNVEV (reference sequence). The CDR3 sequence: CASSPPYRDWQWAEQFF. CDR3 DNA sequence: TGTGCCAGCAGTCCGCCCTACAGGGATTGGCAATGGGCTGAGCAGTTCTTC.

The chain is built from TRBV6-1 and TRBJ1-5, with a weak D call TRBD1 (6 bases). The V and J ends lost 6 bases and 4 bases respectively, with 10 bases between them. Germline V gene sequence: CDR1 MNHNS, CDR2 SASEGT. This CDR3 comprises 13 residues. The CDR3 DNA sequence: TGTGCCAGCAGGCTCAGGGGAAATCAGCCCCAGCATTTT. This gives the protein CASRLRGNQPQHF.

The CDR3 is CASSLAHRGREKLFF. The CDR3 DNA follows: TGTGCCAGCAGTTTAGCCCACAGGGGGCGAGAAAAACTGTTTTTT. The J gene is TRBJ1-4, the V gene TRBV28, with TRBD1 matching 9 bases. Germline-derived CDR1 and CDR2 are MDHEN and SYDVKM. This CDR3 is built from 15 residues. V lost 2 bases and J lost 8; bases outside the gene matches: 6.

With regard to this clone: It is likely a read error: a sequence one base away is far more abundant. The V and J genes are TRBV9 and TRBJ2-1; D gene ambiguous. This CDR3 is 13 amino acids long. CDR1 and CDR2 from the germline V gene are SGDLS and YYNGEE. The DNA for the CDR3 is TGTGCCAGCAGCGTAGGCGTCAACAATGAGCGGTTCTTC. Translation: CASSVGVNNERFF.

This clone was counted ten times or more. In the same sample, other DNA sequences code for this CDR3. The V gene is TRBV28, the J gene TRBJ2-7; D ambiguous. The ends were cut back, 5 bases at V and 2 bases at J, with 19 bases in the middle. Per the germline V gene, CDR1 is MDHEN and CDR2 is SYDVKM. This CDR3 region has 16 residues. The CDR3 loop is CASSPQHRSNTYEQYF. The CDR3 nucleotides are TGTGCCAGCAGTCCCCAACACCGCTCCAATACCTACGAGCAGTACTTC.

V is TRBV30 and J is TRBJ1-2, with TRBD1 matching 7 bases. V lost 2 bases to trimming and J lost 10 bases; unmatched junction nucleotides: 10. The V gene's germline CDR1 is GTSNPN and CDR2 SVGIG (reference sequence). The CDR3 is made up of 13 amino acids. CDR3 DNA sequence: TGTGCCTGGAGTAAAGACAGGGAGTACTCCTACACCTTC. As protein: CAWSKDREYSYTF.

This chain links TRBV7-3 with TRBJ2-6; D unclear. Germline CDR1 is SGHTA and CDR2 is FQGTGA. The CDR3 spans 13 residues. V was cut by 6 bases and J by 0 bases, with 3 bases left in between. CDR3 bases: TGTGCCAGCAGGGCCTCTGGGGCCAACGTCCTGACTTTC. It specifies CASRASGANVLTF.

This clone was detected only a few times. V and J are TRBV6-1 and TRBJ2-2; 7 positions match TRBD1. Germline assignment: CDR1 MNHNS and CDR2 SASEGT. V gave up 4 bases and J gave up 4 bases; unmatched junction bases: 6. The CDR3 loop spans 15 amino acids. The CDR3: CASSAGTDSTGELFF. The CDR3 DNA reads TGTGCCAGCAGTGCCGGGACAGATTCCACCGGGGAGCTGTTTTTT.

The CDR3 sequence: CASSIPGNTIYF. In nucleotides, the CDR3 is TGTGCCAGTAGTATCCCCGGAAACACCATATATTTT. The chain links TRBV19 to TRBJ1-3; D unresolved. Germline CDR1 and CDR2: LNHDA and SQIVND (reference sequence). This CDR3 is built from 12 residues. V lost 3 bases and J 4 bases, leaving 4 bases between the germline ends.

The chain combines TRBV7-3 with TRBJ2-1, with D perhaps being TRBD1 or TRBD2 (5 bases each). Germline loops: CDR1 SGHTA, CDR2 FQGTGA. Trimming cost V 2 bases and J 15 bases, with 17 bases left between them. The CDR3 extends over 13 amino acids. In DNA form, the CDR3 reads TGTGCCAGCAGCTTATCCCAGGGACGGGCGGTGTTCTTC. As protein: CASSLSQGRAVFF.

The chain is built from TRBV6-1 and TRBJ1-5; D is possibly TRBD1 (5 bases). Trimming shortened V by 8 bases and J by 1 base, and 9 bases separated the two germline ends. The CDR3 has 13 residues. Germline CDR1 is MNHNS and CDR2 is SASEGT. The CDR3 protein is CASDGGSNQPQHF. DNA for the CDR3: TGTGCCAGCGATGGGGGAAGCAATCAGCCCCAGCATTTT.

This chain uses TRBV2 with TRBJ2-3, with D tentatively TRBD1 (6 bases). Germline V gene lookup returns CDR1 SNHLY and CDR2 FYNNEI. V was cut by 5 bases and J by 3 bases, with 6 bases left in between. CDR3 length: 12 residues. CDR3 coding DNA: TGTGCCAGCAGTACAGGGACAGATACGCAGTATTTT. It specifies CASSTGTDTQYF.

Points on this clone: This likely came from a read error, as a far larger clone is one base away. This same CDR3 is encoded by further DNA sequences in the sample. The chain combines TRBV28 with TRBJ1-6; TRBD1 is a possible D gene (5 bases). This CDR3 comprises 14 residues. CDR1 and CDR2 (germline): MDHEN, SYDVKM. CDR3 loop: CASRPGVLNSPLHF. The CDR3 bases are TGTGCCAGCCGTCCGGGGGTCTTGAATTCACCCCTCCACTTC.

This chain links TRBV30 with TRBJ2-7; 11 bases map to TRBD2. Germline V gene lookup returns CDR1 GTSNPN and CDR2 SVGIG (reference sequence). The CDR3 runs 17 residues. J was trimmed by 6 bases and V by 0 bases; bases with no gene match: 13. The CDR3, as DNA: TGTGCCTGGAGTGTACTCAAGGTTAGCGGGAGGGGAGCCGAGCAGTACTTC. It specifies CAWSVLKVSGRGAEQYF.

As to this clone: The same CDR3 arises from other DNA sequences in this sample as well. The rearrangement joins TRBV7-9 to TRBJ2-7, with 7 positions matching TRBD1. Germline trimming cut 5 bases from V and 1 base from J; bases unmatched to any gene: 2. The CDR3 length is 13 residues. The germline CDR1 and CDR2 sequences are SEHNR and FQNEAQ (reference sequence). CDR3 amino acids: CASSRDSSYEQYF. Written as DNA, the CDR3 is TGTGCCAGCAGCCGGGACAGTTCCTACGAGCAGTACTTC.